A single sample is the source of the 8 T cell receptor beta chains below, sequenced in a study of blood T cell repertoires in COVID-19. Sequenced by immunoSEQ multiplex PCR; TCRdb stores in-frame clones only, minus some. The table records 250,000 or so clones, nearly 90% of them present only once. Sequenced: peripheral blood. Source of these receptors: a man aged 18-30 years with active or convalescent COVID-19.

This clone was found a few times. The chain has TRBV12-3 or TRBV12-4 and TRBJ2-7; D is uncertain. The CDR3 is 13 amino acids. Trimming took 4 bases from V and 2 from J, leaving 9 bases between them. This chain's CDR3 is CASSSQGAYEQYF. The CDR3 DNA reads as TGTGCCAGCAGTTCCCAAGGAGCCTACGAGCAGTACTTC.

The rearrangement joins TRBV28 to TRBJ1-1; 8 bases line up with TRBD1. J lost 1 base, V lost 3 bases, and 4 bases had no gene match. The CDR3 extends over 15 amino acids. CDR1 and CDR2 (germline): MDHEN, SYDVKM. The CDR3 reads CASSFGQGQNTEAFF. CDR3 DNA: TGTGCCAGCAGTTTTGGACAGGGCCAGAACACTGAAGCTTTCTTT.

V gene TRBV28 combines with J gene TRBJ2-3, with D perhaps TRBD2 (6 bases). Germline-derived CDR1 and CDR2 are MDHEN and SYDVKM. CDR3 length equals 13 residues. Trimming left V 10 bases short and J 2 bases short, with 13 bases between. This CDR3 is CAITSRYTDTQYF. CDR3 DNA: TGTGCCATCACTAGCAGGTACACAGATACGCAGTATTTT. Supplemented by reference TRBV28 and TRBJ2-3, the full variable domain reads DVKVTQSSRYLVKRTGEKVFLECVQDMDHENMFWYRQDPGLGLRLIYFSYDVKMKEKGDIPEGYSVSREKKERFSLILESASTNQTSMYLCAITSRYTDTQYFGPGTRLTVL.

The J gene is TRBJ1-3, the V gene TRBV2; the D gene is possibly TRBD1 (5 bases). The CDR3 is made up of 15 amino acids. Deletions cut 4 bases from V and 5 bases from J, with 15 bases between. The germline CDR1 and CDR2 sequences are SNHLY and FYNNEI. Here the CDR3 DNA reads TGTGCCAGCAGTGGGGCAGGGAAAGGAAGAAACACCATATATTTT. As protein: CASSGAGKGRNTIYF.

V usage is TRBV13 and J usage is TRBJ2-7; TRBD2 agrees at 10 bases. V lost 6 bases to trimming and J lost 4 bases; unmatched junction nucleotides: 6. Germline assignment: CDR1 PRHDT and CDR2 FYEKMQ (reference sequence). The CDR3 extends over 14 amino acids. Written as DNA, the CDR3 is TGTGCCAGCAGGGGAGCGGGAGGGCCTTACGAGCAGTACTTC. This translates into CASRGAGGPYEQYF.

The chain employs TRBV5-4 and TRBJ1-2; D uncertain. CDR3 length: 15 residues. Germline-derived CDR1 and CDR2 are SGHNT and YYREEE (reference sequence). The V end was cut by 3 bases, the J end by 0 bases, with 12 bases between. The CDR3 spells CASSYHDTANYGYTF. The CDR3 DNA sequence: TGTGCCAGCAGCTACCACGATACGGCTAACTATGGCTACACCTTC.

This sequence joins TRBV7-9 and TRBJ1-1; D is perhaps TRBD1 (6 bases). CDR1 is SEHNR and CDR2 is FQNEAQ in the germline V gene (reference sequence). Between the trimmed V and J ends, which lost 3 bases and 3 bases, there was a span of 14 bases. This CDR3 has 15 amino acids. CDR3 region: CASSLVRGGHTEAFF. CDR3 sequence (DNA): TGTGCCAGCAGCTTGGTCAGGGGAGGGCACACTGAAGCTTTCTTT. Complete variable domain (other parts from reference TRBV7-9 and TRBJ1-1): DTGVSQNPRHKITKRGQNVTFRCDPISEHNRLYWYRQTLGQGPEFLTYFQNEAQLEKSRLLSDRFSAERPKGSFSTLEIQRTEQGDSAMYLCASSLVRGGHTEAFFGQGTRLTVV.

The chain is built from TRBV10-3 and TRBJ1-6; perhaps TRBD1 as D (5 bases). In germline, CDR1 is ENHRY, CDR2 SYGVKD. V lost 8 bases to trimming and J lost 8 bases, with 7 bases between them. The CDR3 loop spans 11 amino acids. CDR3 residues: CAIGAYSPLHF. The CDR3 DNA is TGTGCCATCGGGGCGTATTCACCCCTCCACTTT.